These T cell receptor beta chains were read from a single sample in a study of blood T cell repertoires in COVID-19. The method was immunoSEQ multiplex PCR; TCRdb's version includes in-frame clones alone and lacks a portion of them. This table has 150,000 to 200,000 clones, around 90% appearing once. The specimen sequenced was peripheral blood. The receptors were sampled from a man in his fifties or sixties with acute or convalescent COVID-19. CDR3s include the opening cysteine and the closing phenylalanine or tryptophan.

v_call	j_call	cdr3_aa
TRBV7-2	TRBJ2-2	CASSLVQDTGELFF
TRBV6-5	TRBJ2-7	CASRRGGSYEQYF
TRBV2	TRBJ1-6	CASSPRGQGESPLHF
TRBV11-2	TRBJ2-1	CASSLAVSYNEQFF
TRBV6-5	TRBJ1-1	CASKAWDSANTEAFF
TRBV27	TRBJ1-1	CASSTRARNTEAFF
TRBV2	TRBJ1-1	CASSETGTEAFF
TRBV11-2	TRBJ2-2	CASIPGQGANTGELFF
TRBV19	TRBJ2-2	CASSMGAWNTGELFF
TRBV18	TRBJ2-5	CASSSRDRELETQYF
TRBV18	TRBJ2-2	CASSLLRDRDTGELFF
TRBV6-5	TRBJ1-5	CATRSGEGLQPQHF
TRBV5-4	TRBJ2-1	CASSLAGGNEQFF
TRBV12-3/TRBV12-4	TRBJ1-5	CASSSVYQPQHF
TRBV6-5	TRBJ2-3	CASSYAAAGGTDTQYF
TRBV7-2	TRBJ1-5	CASSPQQGNQPQHF
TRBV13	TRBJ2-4	CASSDRGGNIQYF
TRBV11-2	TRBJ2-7	CASSKRRDEQYF
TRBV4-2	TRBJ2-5	CASSQRDTPSETQYF
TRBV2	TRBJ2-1	CASSGQVVNEQFF
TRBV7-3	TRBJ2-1	CASSPRDRVYNEQFF
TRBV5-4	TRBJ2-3	CASSPTGPNPDTQYF
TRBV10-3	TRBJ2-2	CAISESIAGGTGELFF
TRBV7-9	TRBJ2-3	CASSPRVAGVTDTQYF
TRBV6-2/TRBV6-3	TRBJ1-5	CASSPHPDLLGNQPQHF
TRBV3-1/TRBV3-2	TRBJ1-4	CASSQEGTEEKLFF
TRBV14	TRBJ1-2	CASSQDRDRDYGYTF
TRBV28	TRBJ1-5	CASSLSLSQHF
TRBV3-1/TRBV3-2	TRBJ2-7	CASSRLGGTAYEQYF
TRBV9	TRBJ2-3	CASNRASGPDTQYF
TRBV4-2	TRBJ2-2	CASSPGGTGELFF
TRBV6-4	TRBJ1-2	CASSEDETGYYGYTF
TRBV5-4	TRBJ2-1	CASSGGLAGGVGINEQFF
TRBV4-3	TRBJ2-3	CASSHDLARVGSTDTQYF
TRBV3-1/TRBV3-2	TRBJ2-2	CASSQTGELFF